The 5 T cell receptor beta chains below come from one sample, sequenced in a study of cytomegalovirus exposure and HLA in healthy donors. The PCR contained 60 Vbeta and 13 Jbeta primers. Here immunoSEQ multiplex PCR was the method, and the copy in TCRdb shows in-frame clones only, minus some. The table includes 140,000 or so clones, around 75% detected once. The sample was PBMCs. Receptors originate from a woman aged 30 to 39 in good health and CMV-seronegative.

V and J are TRBV9 and TRBJ2-3, with a tentative D call TRBD1 (6 bases). Germline V gene data show CDR1 as SGDLS and CDR2 as YYNGEE. Trimming cost V 0 bases and J 3 bases, with 8 bases left between them. The length of the CDR3 is 14 residues. The DNA of the CDR3 is TGTGCCAGCAGCGTAGGACAGGCGACAGATACGCAGTATTTT. This sequence encodes CASSVGQATDTQYF.

The chain uses TRBV6-5 and TRBJ2-7, with TRBD2 identical over 10 bases. The germline gives CDR1 MNHEY, CDR2 SVGAGI. J was trimmed by 4 bases and V by 4 bases; bases with no gene match: 10. This CDR3 is 16 amino acids long. Here the CDR3 DNA reads TGTGCCAGCAGTTCAGGAACGAAACTAGCGGGGTACGAGCAGTACTTC. It codes for CASSSGTKLAGYEQYF.

For this clone: Other DNA sequences in this sample translate to the same CDR3. This rearrangement joins TRBV7-9 to TRBJ1-1; a weak D match, TRBD1 (6 bases). Per germline, CDR1 SEHNR and CDR2 FQNEAQ (reference sequence). Deletions cut 4 bases from V and 3 bases from J, with 9 bases between. This CDR3 region has 13 residues. CDR3 coding DNA: TGTGCCAGCAGCTCACAGGGTGACACTGAAGCTTTCTTT. Its protein product is CASSSQGDTEAFF.

This sequence joins TRBV5-4 and TRBJ2-2, with 8 bases fitting TRBD2. From germline, CDR1 is SGHNT and CDR2 YYREEE (reference sequence). Trimming removed 7 bases from V and 6 bases from J; junction bases left unmatched: 14. The CDR3 loop spans 16 amino acids. As DNA, the CDR3 is TGTGCCAGCTTTAACGGGGGGGCTAGGCCGGCCGGGGAGCTGTTTTTT. This sequence encodes CASFNGGARPAGELFF. Combining the CDR3 with reference TRBV5-4 and TRBJ2-2 gives the whole variable domain ETGVTQSPTHLIKTRGQQVTLRCSSQSGHNTVSWYQQALGQGPQFIFQYYREEENGRGNFPPRFSGLQFPNYSSELNVNALELDDSALYLCASFNGGARPAGELFFGEGSRLTVL.

The chain links TRBV4-1 to TRBJ2-1; D unresolved. The germline V gene encodes CDR1 MGHRA and CDR2 YSYEKL. The CDR3 contains 15 residues. Trimming took off 4 bases at V and 4 bases at J, with 14 bases between the two ends. This CDR3 reads CASSPVGDLYNEQFF. As DNA, the CDR3 is TGCGCCAGCAGCCCGGTGGGCGACCTTTACAATGAGCAGTTCTTC.